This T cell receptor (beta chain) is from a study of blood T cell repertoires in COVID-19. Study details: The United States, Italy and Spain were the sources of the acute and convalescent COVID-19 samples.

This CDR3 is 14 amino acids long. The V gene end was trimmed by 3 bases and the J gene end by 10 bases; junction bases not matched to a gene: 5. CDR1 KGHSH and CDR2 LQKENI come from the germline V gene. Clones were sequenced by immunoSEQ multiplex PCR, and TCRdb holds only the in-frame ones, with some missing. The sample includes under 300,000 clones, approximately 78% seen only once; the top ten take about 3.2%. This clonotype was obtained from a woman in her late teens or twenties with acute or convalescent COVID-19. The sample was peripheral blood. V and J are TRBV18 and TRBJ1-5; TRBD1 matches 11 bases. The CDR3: CASSPGQGVLPQHF. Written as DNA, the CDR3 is TGTGCCAGCTCACCGGGACAGGGGGTCCTTCCCCAGCATTTT.